The 2 T cell receptor beta chains in this list originate from one sample, sequenced in a study of blood T cell repertoires in COVID-19. Sequenced by immunoSEQ multiplex PCR; TCRdb stores in-frame clones only, minus some. The sample contains 23,000 or so clones, more than 85% of which appear only once. The source material was peripheral blood. Source of these receptors: a man between 70 and 80 years old with active COVID-19.

The chain links TRBV28 to TRBJ1-1; D gene uncertain. Germline V CDR1 and CDR2: MDHEN, SYDVKM. Trimming took off 3 bases at V and 9 bases at J, with 17 bases between the two ends. This CDR3 is 14 amino acids long. The CDR3 loop is CASSFLVAEPQAFF. For the CDR3, the DNA is TGTGCCAGCAGTTTCTTGGTGGCGGAGCCACAAGCTTTCTTT. Variable domain in full (rest from reference TRBV28 and TRBJ1-1): DVKVTQSSRYLVKRTGEKVFLECVQDMDHENMFWYRQDPGLGLRLIYFSYDVKMKEKGDIPEGYSVSREKKERFSLILESASTNQTSMYLCASSFLVAEPQAFFGQGTRLTVV.

J is TRBJ1-5 and V is TRBV12-3 or TRBV12-4; D gene ambiguous. With 2 bases removed from V and 5 bases from J, the gap between germline ends came to 7 bases. The CDR3 covers 13 residues. The CDR3 nucleotides are TGTGCCAGCAGTTTACTGGGAGATCAGCCCCAGCATTTT. Residues: CASSLLGDQPQHF.